Presented here are 7 T cell receptor beta chains from one specimen sequenced in a study of blood T cell repertoires in COVID-19. Assay used: immunoSEQ multiplex PCR; TCRdb lists only in-frame clones, some missing. The sample includes roughly 100,000 clones, around 74% of them seen just once. What was sequenced was peripheral blood. The receptors originated from a woman in her seventies with acute or convalescent COVID-19.

This chain joins TRBV28 and TRBJ1-3, with D hard to call. CDR3 length equals 15 residues. Germline V gives CDR1 MDHEN, CDR2 SYDVKM. V lost 5 bases and J lost 4, with 15 bases in between. Here the CDR3 DNA reads TGTGCCAGCAGTGCGGGGTCCATGGGGGGAAACACCATATATTTT. This encodes CASSAGSMGGNTIYF.

The chain is built from TRBV2 and TRBJ1-2, with D possibly being TRBD1 (5 bases). Trimming left V 1 base short and J 3 bases short, with 6 bases between. Germline V lookup: CDR1 SNHLY, CDR2 FYNNEI. This CDR3 has 13 amino acids. CDR3 nucleotides: TGTGCCAGCAGTGAAGGGGGGGACTATGGCTACACCTTC. This codes for CASSEGGDYGYTF. Filled out from reference TRBV2 and TRBJ1-2, the complete variable domain reads EPEVTQTPSHQVTQMGQEVILRCVPISNHLYFYWYRQILGQKVEFLVSFYNNEISEKSEIFDDQFSVERPDGSNFTLKIRSTKLEDSAMYFCASSEGGDYGYTFGSGTRLTVV.

The CDR3 DNA follows: TGTGCCAGCACCCCGGTCCTGAAAAACGGGGGCTACACCTTC. Its protein is CASTPVLKNGGYTF. The chain links TRBV11-2 to TRBJ1-2; D uncertain. Germline CDR1 reads SGHAT; CDR2 reads FQNNGV. Trimming took 7 bases from V and 8 from J, leaving 20 bases between them. The CDR3 contains 14 residues.

Only one count was recorded for this clone. This CDR3 reads CASTEVRGGSTGELFF. The DNA for the CDR3 is TGTGCCAGCACCGAGGTCCGGGGGGGTTCCACCGGGGAGCTGTTTTTT. The J gene is TRBJ2-2, the V gene TRBV21-1; the DNA was not used to check the table's D call, TRBD2. TRBV21-1 is an annotated pseudogene. The CDR3 loop spans 16 amino acids.

This clone appeared a few times. This chain connects TRBV6-5 to TRBJ1-6; D is uncertain. Germline assignment: CDR1 MNHEY and CDR2 SVGAGI. The CDR3 extends over 15 amino acids. V lost 2 bases, J lost 7 bases, and 12 bases lay in between. The CDR3 sequence is CASSYTGMGNSPLHF. CDR3 in DNA: TGTGCCAGCAGTTACACCGGGATGGGAAATTCACCCCTCCACTTT.

The chain employs TRBV6-5 and TRBJ2-3; TRBD2 matches 11 bases. With 5 bases clipped from V and 4 bases from J, the junction kept 5 bases outside the gene matches. The CDR3 totals 15 residues. The V gene's germline CDR1 is MNHEY and CDR2 SVGAGI. CDR3 bases: TGTGCCAGCAGTACCGGGACTAGCGGAGCAGATACGCAGTATTTT. Residues: CASSTGTSGADTQYF.

J is TRBJ2-2 and V is TRBV28, with a possible D match to TRBD1 (6 bases). The V end lost 11 bases, the J end lost 2 bases, and 12 bases lay between the germline ends. CDR3 length equals 13 residues. Germline V gives CDR1 MDHEN, CDR2 SYDVKM. In DNA, the CDR3 is TGTGCCTCCACACAGGGCAACACCGGGGAGCTGTTTTTT. Translating gives CASTQGNTGELFF.